The next 15 T cell receptor beta chains were all read from a single sample in a study of blood T cell repertoires in COVID-19. Libraries were prepared by immunoSEQ multiplex PCR; TCRdb keeps only in-frame clonotypes and omits some of them. This table has a few hundred thousand clones, more than 70% appearing once. Sequences were obtained from PBMCs or T cells enriched from blood (not recorded which). These receptor sequences come from a man in his forties in a cohort exposed to, infected with or recovered from COVID-19 (not recorded which).

As concerns this clone: Different DNA sequences within this sample yield the same CDR3. The chain employs TRBV9 and TRBJ2-3; 9 bases map to TRBD2. The CDR3 has 15 residues. Per the germline V gene, CDR1 is SGDLS and CDR2 is YYNGEE. J was trimmed by 1 base and V by 0 bases; bases with no gene match: 0. The CDR3 DNA follows: TGTGCCAGCAGCGTAGGGACTAGCGGCACAGATACGCAGTATTTT. It yields the protein CASSVGTSGTDTQYF.

The chain has TRBV5-1 and TRBJ2-2; TRBD1 agrees at 9 bases. This CDR3 spans 14 amino acids. The germline V gene encodes CDR1 SGHRS and CDR2 YFSETQ. V lost 2 bases, J lost 8 bases, and 4 bases stayed unmatched. This CDR3 reads CASSLQGAGGELFF. CDR3 coding DNA: TGCGCCAGCAGCTTACAGGGGGCTGGAGGGGAGCTGTTTTTT.

The chain joins TRBV3-1 (or the pseudogene TRBV3-2) to TRBJ2-3, with 8 bases identical to TRBD1. Germline lookup yields CDR1 LGHDT and CDR2 YNNKEL (reference sequence). Trimming at V came to 0 bases and at J to 1 base, leaving 0 bases not matched to a gene. The CDR3 totals 15 residues. Written as DNA, the CDR3 is TGTGCCAGCAGCCAAGACAGGGGGCGCACAGATACGCAGTATTTT. The encoded protein is CASSQDRGRTDTQYF.

J is TRBJ2-3 and V is TRBV9; maybe TRBD1 (6 bases). Trimming shortened V by 5 bases and J by 1 base, and 11 bases separated the two germline ends. Germline CDR1 SGDLS, CDR2 YYNGEE. The CDR3 contains 14 residues. The CDR3 region has the DNA TGTGCCAGCAGGAGGGACACCGGCACAGATACGCAGTATTTT. Its translation is CASRRDTGTDTQYF.

This clone was detected a few times. This chain connects TRBV4-2 to TRBJ1-5; unclear D gene. V was pared by 0 bases and J by 7 bases, with 13 bases between. Per the germline V gene, CDR1 is LGHNA and CDR2 is YNFKEQ. The CDR3 consists of 15 residues. CDR3 sequence: CASSQEPTAGQPQHF. The CDR3 nucleotides are TGTGCCAGCAGCCAAGAGCCAACGGCCGGGCAGCCCCAGCATTTT.

The rearrangement links TRBV5-1 to TRBJ2-3, with 8 nucleotides matching TRBD1. Germline CDR1 and CDR2: SGHRS and YFSETQ. This CDR3 is 15 amino acids long. V gave up 0 bases and J gave up 3 bases; unmatched junction bases: 3. The CDR3 protein is CASSLGQGYTDTQYF. The CDR3 DNA sequence: TGCGCCAGCAGCTTGGGACAGGGGTATACAGATACGCAGTATTTT.

The CDR3 spells CASSREGLEEFGETQYF. The CDR3 DNA sequence: TGTGCCAGCAGTCGGGAGGGCCTTGAGGAGTTCGGTGAGACCCAGTACTTC. The chain joins TRBV6-6 to TRBJ2-5; 8 bases align to TRBD2. This CDR3 comprises 17 residues. V gave up 5 bases and J gave up 5 bases; unmatched junction bases: 16. Germline V CDR1 and CDR2: MNHNY, SVGAGI (reference sequence).

This clone was seen once. The genes are TRBV10-3 and TRBJ1-4; TRBD1 matches at 9 bases. CDR3 size: 13 residues. Germline V lookup: CDR1 ENHRY, CDR2 SYGVKD. Losses at the gene ends were 11 bases for V and 8 bases for J; bases not matched to a gene: 9. The CDR3 region has the DNA TGTGCCGCTACAGGGGGCCCGCAAGAAAAACTGTTTTTT. Amino acids: CAATGGPQEKLFF.

The chain joins TRBV6-5 to TRBJ2-1; 14 positions agree with TRBD2. The germline gives CDR1 MNHEY, CDR2 SVGAGI. CDR3 length: 15 amino acids. V lost 6 bases to trimming and J lost 7 bases; unmatched junction nucleotides: 5. The CDR3 here is CASSRRTSGRNEQFF. CDR3 DNA: TGTGCCAGCAGCCGACGGACTAGCGGGAGGAATGAGCAGTTCTTC.

CDR3 amino acids: CASSLLAGNRGNEQFF. In DNA form, the CDR3 reads TGCGCCAGCAGCTTACTAGCGGGAAACAGGGGCAATGAGCAGTTCTTC. This sequence joins TRBV5-1 and TRBJ2-1; TRBD2 agrees at 10 bases. Germline trimming cut 2 bases from V and 6 bases from J; bases unmatched to any gene: 8. Germline CDR1 SGHRS, CDR2 YFSETQ. This CDR3 has 16 amino acids. Full variable domain (outside the CDR3, taken from reference TRBV5-1 and TRBJ2-1): KAGVTQTPRYLIKTRGQQVTLSCSPISGHRSVSWYQQTPGQGLQFLFEYFSETQRNKGNFPGRFSGRQFSNSRSEMNVSTLELGDSALYLCASSLLAGNRGNEQFFGPGTRLTVL.

This clone was detected once. This sequence joins TRBV11-3 and TRBJ1-1; 7 nucleotides align to TRBD1. This CDR3 contains 13 residues. The V segment lost 3 bases and the J segment 11 bases; nucleotides outside the gene matches: 9. Germline-derived CDR1 and CDR2 are SGHNT and YENEEA. The CDR3 DNA sequence: TGTGCCAGCAGCTTTTCCAGACAGGGTGCGGCTTTCTTT. Protein product: CASSFSRQGAAFF.

The J gene is TRBJ2-1, the V gene TRBV6-5, with D possibly TRBD2 on 7 matching bases. Trimming took off 8 bases at V and 2 bases at J, with 16 bases between the two ends. The CDR3 has 15 amino acids. Germline CDR1 reads MNHEY; CDR2 reads SVGAGI. The CDR3, as DNA: TGTGCCAGCGGACAGACTAGCCGGACCTACAATGAGCAGTTCTTC. Translation: CASGQTSRTYNEQFF.

The chain employs TRBV19 and TRBJ2-2; 8 nucleotides align to TRBD1. With 3 bases clipped from V and 7 bases from J, the junction kept 4 bases outside the gene matches. Germline assignment: CDR1 LNHDA and CDR2 SQIVND (reference sequence). This CDR3 has 14 residues. The CDR3 bases are TGTGCCAGTAGTATGGACAGGGCGGGCGGGGAGCTGTTTTTT. This sequence encodes CASSMDRAGGELFF.

This rearrangement joins TRBV27 to TRBJ2-2; D uncertain. V dropped 2 bases and J dropped 2 bases, with 9 bases sitting between them. Per the germline V gene, CDR1 is MNHEY and CDR2 is SMNVEV (reference sequence). The CDR3 contains 15 residues. The DNA of the CDR3 is TGTGCCAGCAGTTTAAGATTCCTAAACACCGGGGAGCTGTTTTTT. Amino acid sequence: CASSLRFLNTGELFF.

The chain links TRBV10-3 to TRBJ2-1; unclear D gene. CDR1 and CDR2 from the germline V gene are ENHRY and SYGVKD. The CDR3 length is 12 residues. V gave up 3 bases and J gave up 6 bases, with 6 bases separating them. The CDR3 loop reads CAISDRSNEQFF. DNA of the CDR3: TGTGCCATCAGTGATAGAAGCAATGAGCAGTTCTTC.